The 5 T cell receptor delta chains listed next were all sequenced from one sample in a study of gamma-delta T cells after stem cell transplantation. TCRdb re-called clones from the RT-PCR reads via CATT. Found here are more than 850 delta-chain clones, about an eighth of them singletons; the top ten hold about 31%. Sample: gamma-delta T cells. These receptors were taken from a human donor. It is not recorded whose cells these are; they may come from a transplant donor.

This clone appeared a few times. A far more abundant clone sits one base away, making this likely a read error. This CDR3 is also generated by other DNA sequences in the sample. The V and J genes are TRDV2 and TRDJ1; D not resolved. From germline, CDR1 is GEAIGNYY and CDR2 EKD. The CDR3 extends over 15 amino acids. The CDR3 nucleotides read TGCGCCTGTGACACCCTGCAAAGGGACACCGATAAACTCATCTTT. Protein sequence: CACDTLQRDTDKLIF.

This clone is classed as medium-sized. The CDR3: CACDPVLGDTPFFTDKLIF. CDR3 nucleotide sequence: TGTGCCTGTGACCCTGTACTGGGGGATACGCCTTTCTTTACCGATAAACTCATCTTT. The chain uses TRDV2 and TRDJ1, with 13 bases matching TRDD3. J gave up 2 bases and V 3 bases, and 14 bases lay outside the gene matches. This CDR3 spans 19 amino acids. The germline V gene encodes CDR1 GEAIGNYY and CDR2 EKD.

Concerning this clone itself: It may be a read error: a sequence one base away is much more abundant. The genes are TRDV2 and TRDJ1; TRDD3 matches at 10 bases. The J segment lost 1 base and the V segment lost 0 bases, leaving 10 bases of the junction unmatched. The germline V gene encodes CDR1 GEAIGNYY and CDR2 EKD. This CDR3 is 18 amino acids long. The CDR3 spells CACDTLALGDTATDKLIF. As DNA, the CDR3 is TGTGCCTGTGACACCCTTGCCTTGGGGGATACCGCCACCGATAAACTCATCTTT.

This clone has just a few counts. A far larger clone is just one base off, so this is likely a read error. V usage is TRDV2 and J usage is TRDJ1, with 8 bases identical to TRDD3. The CDR3 has 18 amino acids. Germline CDR1 and CDR2: GEAIGNYY and EKD. V dropped 3 bases and J dropped 3; count of bases not matched to a gene: 17. The CDR3 spells CACDAVLRDTQGPDKLIF. In nucleotides, the CDR3 is TGTGCCTGTGACGCCGTACTGAGGGATACGCAAGGGCCCGATAAACTCATCTTT.

This clone is classed as medium-sized. The chain combines TRDV2 with TRDJ1, with 8 nucleotides matching TRDD3. CDR3 length equals 20 residues. Germline V lookup: CDR1 GEAIGNYY, CDR2 EKD. V gave up 1 base and J gave up 0 bases; unmatched junction bases: 18. CDR3 sequence: CACDTLTSSGGQPYTDKLIF. DNA of the CDR3: TGTGCCTGTGACACTCTAACTTCCTCTGGGGGACAACCGTACACCGATAAACTCATCTTT.